The 3 T cell receptor beta chains presented below share a single source sample, sequenced in a study of regulatory T cells in long-lasting Graves disease. Time point denoted: newly diagnosed GD, antithyroid drugs for less than 3 months. RNA extracted from PBMCs served as the sequencing template. Building of the TCR beta libraries involved iRepertoire HTBI primers and Arm-PCR of CDR3 regions. TCRdb re-derived calls from the multiplex PCR reads in MiXCR, one entry per CDR3 protein. In the table there are 620,000 or so distinct CDR3 sequences, approximately 15% of which are singletons. This sample was shared with a second study, whose subject was T cells in Graves' hyperthyroidism and ophthalmopathy.

Sequencing used peripheral blood mononuclear cells (PBMCs), obtained at new diagnosis, from a patient treated with antithyroid drugs. Source of these receptors: a woman in her thirties with Graves disease.

V is TRBV19 and J is TRBJ2-1, with 9 positions matching TRBD2. Looked up from germline, CDR1 is LNHDA and CDR2 is SQIVND (reference sequence). There are 15 residues in the CDR3. V shed 10 bases, J shed 15 bases, and the junction held 22 bases outside the gene matches. The CDR3 nucleotides are TGTGCCACTTCCCTTGGGGGGACTAGCTCCCAGGCGTGGTTCTTC. This sequence encodes CATSLGGTSSQAWFF.

The table lists this clonotype with many counts. The chain couples TRBV11-2 to TRBJ2-7, with 8 bases matching TRBD1. The CDR3 loop spans 15 amino acids. The ends lost 1 base at V and 1 base at J; junction bases unmatched: 3. Germline CDR1 is SGHAT and CDR2 is FQNNGV. The CDR3 is CASSLGTGWSYEQYF. Written as DNA, the CDR3 is TGTGCCAGCAGCTTAGGGACAGGGTGGTCCTACGAGCAGTACTTC.

In its sample, this clonotype was seen many times. This chain uses TRBV6-5 with TRBJ2-1, with 10 bases matching TRBD2. Trimming cost V 2 bases and J 7 bases; bases outside gene matches: 5. CDR3 length: 15 amino acids. The germline V gene has CDR1 MNHEY and CDR2 SVGAGI. The CDR3 loop reads CASSYGTSDLNEQFF. The CDR3 bases are TGTGCCAGCAGTTACGGGACTAGCGACCTGAATGAGCAGTTCTTC.